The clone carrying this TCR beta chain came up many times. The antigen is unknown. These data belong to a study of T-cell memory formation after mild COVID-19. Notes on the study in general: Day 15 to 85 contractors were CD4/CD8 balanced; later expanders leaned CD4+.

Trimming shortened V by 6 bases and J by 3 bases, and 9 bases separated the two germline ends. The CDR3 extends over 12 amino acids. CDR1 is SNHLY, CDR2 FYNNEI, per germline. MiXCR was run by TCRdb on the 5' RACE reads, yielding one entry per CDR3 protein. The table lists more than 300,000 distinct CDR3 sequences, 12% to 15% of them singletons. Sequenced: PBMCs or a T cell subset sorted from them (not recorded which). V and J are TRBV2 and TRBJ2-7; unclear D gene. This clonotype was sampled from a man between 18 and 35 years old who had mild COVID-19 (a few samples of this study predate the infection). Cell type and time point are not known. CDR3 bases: TGTGCCAGCAGCCCTATTGGCTACGAGCAGTACGTC. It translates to CASSPIGYEQYV.